The following is a TCR beta chain sequence with its context. Its antigen is still unknown. A J-beta primer mix and a sample-barcoded 5' primer were used in a second PCR of about 6 to 12 cycles. TCRdb recomputed calls from the 5' RACE reads with MiXCR, one row per CDR3 protein. This repertoire shows 920,000 or so distinct CDR3 sequences, more than 35% found once; its top ten account for approximately 20%. The data were taken from a study of blood T cells in healthy people across ages. For the study at large: Researchers report that template switching captured about one barcoded beta molecule per two T cells.

Study findings and constraints: When set beside aged donors, long-lived donors presented more naive CD4+ cells and higher diversity. Getting older went along with TCR beta diversity per million T cells dropping roughly linearly.

CDR1 and CDR2 from the germline V gene are LNHNV and YYDKDF (reference sequence). This CDR3 region has 15 residues. Trimming stripped 5 bases from V and 5 bases from J, with 18 bases between. Sample: blood. The TCR comes from an older woman in good health. The rearrangement links TRBV15 to TRBJ2-5; tentatively, D is TRBD1 (6 bases). The CDR3 here is CATSQPPTGSETQYF. In DNA form, the CDR3 reads TGTGCCACCAGCCAACCTCCGACAGGATCGGAGACCCAGTACTTC.